The 13 T cell receptor beta chains below come from one sample, sequenced in a study of graft-versus-host responses after intestinal transplantation. Libraries were prepared by immunoSEQ multiplex PCR; TCRdb keeps only in-frame clonotypes and omits some of them. The sample lists about 120,000 clones; roughly 91% were seen once. What these receptors recognize is not known. Source: unstimulated CD4+ T cells sorted from spleen or lymph node cells, taken before intestinal transplant. These receptors all come from a human donor who received an intestinal transplant.

This chain connects TRBV28 to TRBJ2-7, with TRBD1 matching over 7 bases. Trimming at V came to 6 bases and at J to 4 bases, leaving 9 bases not matched to a gene. The CDR3 sequence is 14 residues long. Germline V gene lookup returns CDR1 MDHEN and CDR2 SYDVKM. The CDR3 nucleotides read TGTGCCAGCAGAGAGACAGGGTTTAGGTACGAGCAGTACTTC. Translating it yields CASRETGFRYEQYF.

The chain joins TRBV5-1 to TRBJ2-7; maybe TRBD1 (6 bases). CDR1 is SGHRS, CDR2 YFSETQ, per germline. The CDR3 totals 15 residues. The V gene lost 0 bases and the J gene lost 2 bases, with 12 bases spanning the gap. The CDR3 region is CASSLETGPTYEQYF. DNA for the CDR3: TGCGCCAGCAGCTTGGAGACAGGCCCTACCTACGAGCAGTACTTC.

This clone was seen a single time. The rearrangement uses TRBV19 and TRBJ1-1; TRBD1 agrees at 8 bases. In germline, CDR1 is LNHDA, CDR2 SQIVND (reference sequence). The CDR3 sequence is 12 residues long. V lost 7 bases to trimming and J lost 11 bases; unmatched junction nucleotides: 9. In DNA, the CDR3 is TGTGCCAGTAAGGGGTCGGCAGGGGGCGCTTTCTTT. Translation: CASKGSAGGAFF.

In this sample, this clone turned up once. V usage is TRBV6-1 and J usage is TRBJ1-5, with D tentatively TRBD1 (5 bases). The CDR3 has 15 amino acids. Deletions cut 5 bases from V and 5 bases from J, with 16 bases between. Germline V gene lookup returns CDR1 MNHNS and CDR2 SASEGT. The CDR3 region is CASSHSEDIDQPQHF. DNA of the CDR3: TGTGCCAGCAGTCATTCGGAGGACATCGATCAGCCCCAGCATTTT.

The gene calls are TRBV2 and TRBJ2-2; D is undetermined. Germline assignment: CDR1 SNHLY and CDR2 FYNNEI. With 1 base removed from V and 7 bases from J, the gap between germline ends came to 7 bases. The CDR3 runs 13 residues. This chain's CDR3 is CASSEVGIGELFF. CDR3 sequence (DNA): TGTGCCAGCAGTGAAGTAGGGATCGGGGAGCTGTTTTTT.

The chain employs TRBV10-3 and TRBJ1-2, with D tentatively TRBD1 (5 bases). Germline V gene lookup returns CDR1 ENHRY and CDR2 SYGVKD. The V end lost 2 bases, the J end lost 1 base, and 11 bases lay between the germline ends. CDR3 size: 15 residues. The CDR3 DNA reads as TGTGCCATCAGTGAGAGGGGCAGCCTTAACTATGGCTACACCTTC. Amino acid sequence: CAISERGSLNYGYTF.

The V call is TRBV5-1, the J call TRBJ2-1; 8 bases line up with TRBD1. CDR1 is SGHRS, CDR2 YFSETQ, per germline. The J segment lost 10 bases and the V segment lost 2 bases, leaving 8 bases of the junction unmatched. The CDR3 is 14 residues long. The CDR3 DNA sequence: TGCGCCAGCAGCTTCGGGACAGGCCTCGAGGAGCAGTTCTTC. It translates to CASSFGTGLEEQFF. Together with reference TRBV5-1 and TRBJ2-1, the CDR3 gives the full variable domain: KAGVTQTPRYLIKTRGQQVTLSCSPISGHRSVSWYQQTPGQGLQFLFEYFSETQRNKGNFPGRFSGRQFSNSRSEMNVSTLELGDSALYLCASSFGTGLEEQFFGPGTRLTVL.

J is TRBJ1-2 and V is TRBV6-6, with 7 bases matching TRBD1. CDR1 MNHNY and CDR2 SVGAGI come from the germline V gene (reference sequence). Trimming took 6 bases from V and 0 from J; bases not matched to a gene: 7. The CDR3 spans 15 residues. In DNA form, the CDR3 reads TGTGCCAGCAGATTGACCGGGACAGCTAACTATGGCTACACCTTC. Protein: CASRLTGTANYGYTF.

The chain joins TRBV6-5 to TRBJ1-2; D may be TRBD1 (5 bases). Between the trimmed V and J ends, which lost 11 bases and 8 bases, there was a span of 15 bases. This CDR3 spans 11 amino acids. Germline CDR1 MNHEY, CDR2 SVGAGI. CDR3 protein: CACAGGGGYTF. The CDR3 DNA sequence: TGTGCCTGCGCCGGGGGAGGCGGCTACACCTTC.

This clone was seen once. The junction and the germline gene differ at one end; a read error may be behind it. The V gene is TRBV7-7, the J gene TRBJ2-3; 7 bases agree with TRBD1. This CDR3 contains 14 residues. The V gene's germline CDR1 is SSHAT and CDR2 FNYEAQ (reference sequence). Here the CDR3 reads CASSHGQGTDTQYF. CDR3 in DNA: TGTGCTAGCAGCCACGGACAGGGCACAGATACGCAGTATTTT.

The genes are TRBV10-1 and TRBJ1-1; TRBD1 is a possible D gene (5 bases). Germline CDR1 WNHNN, CDR2 SYGVQD (reference sequence). The CDR3 sequence is 13 residues long. Trimming pared 3 bases from V and 5 bases from J, leaving 10 bases between. CDR3 sequence (DNA): TGCGCCAGCAGTGATCCGGGGCGTACTGAAGCTTTCTTT. Translation: CASSDPGRTEAFF.

The rearrangement links TRBV29-1 to TRBJ2-1; the match to TRBD1 covers 11 bases. CDR1 is SQVTM and CDR2 is ANQGSEA in the germline V gene. V was clipped by 7 bases and J by 4 bases; unmatched bases: 0. The CDR3 has 12 residues. The CDR3 sequence: CSGDRGYNEQFF. The CDR3 DNA is TGCAGCGGGGACAGGGGGTACAATGAGCAGTTCTTC.

The J gene is TRBJ2-1, the V gene TRBV4-2; no firm D call. Germline loops: CDR1 LGHNA, CDR2 YNFKEQ. Deletions cut 4 bases from V and 8 bases from J, with 9 bases between. This CDR3 region has 12 residues. CDR3 nucleotide sequence: TGTGCCAGCAGCCCTCAGGCAGATGAGCAGTTCTTC. It codes for CASSPQADEQFF.